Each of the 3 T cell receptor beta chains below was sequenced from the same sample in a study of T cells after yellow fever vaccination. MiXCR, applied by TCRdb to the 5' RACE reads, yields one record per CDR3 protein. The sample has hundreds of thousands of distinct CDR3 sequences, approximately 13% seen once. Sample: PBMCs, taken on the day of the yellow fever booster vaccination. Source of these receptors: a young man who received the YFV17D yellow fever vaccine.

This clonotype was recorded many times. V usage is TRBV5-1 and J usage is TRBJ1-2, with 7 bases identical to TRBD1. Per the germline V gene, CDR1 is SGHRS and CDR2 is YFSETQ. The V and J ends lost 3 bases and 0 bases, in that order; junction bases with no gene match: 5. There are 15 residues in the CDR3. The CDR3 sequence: CASSSRQGANYGYTF. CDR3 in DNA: TGCGCCAGCAGCTCTAGACAGGGAGCTAACTATGGCTACACCTTC. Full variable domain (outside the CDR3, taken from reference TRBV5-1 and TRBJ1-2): KAGVTQTPRYLIKTRGQQVTLSCSPISGHRSVSWYQQTPGQGLQFLFEYFSETQRNKGNFPGRFSGRQFSNSRSEMNVSTLELGDSALYLCASSSRQGANYGYTFGSGTRLTVV.

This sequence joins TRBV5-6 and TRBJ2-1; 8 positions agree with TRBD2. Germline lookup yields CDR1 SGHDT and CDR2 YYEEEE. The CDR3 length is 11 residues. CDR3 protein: CKAGGRYEQFF. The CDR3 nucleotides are TGTAAGGCGGGAGGCCGCTACGAGCAGTTCTTC.

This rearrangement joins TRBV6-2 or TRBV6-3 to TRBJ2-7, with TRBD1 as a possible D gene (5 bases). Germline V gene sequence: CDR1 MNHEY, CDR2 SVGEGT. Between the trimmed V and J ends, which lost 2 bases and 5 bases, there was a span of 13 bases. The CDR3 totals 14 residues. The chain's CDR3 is CASSYQGVSDEQYF. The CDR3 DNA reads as TGTGCCAGCAGTTACCAGGGTGTTTCAGACGAGCAGTACTTC.